A selection of T cell receptor beta chains follows, all from one sample in a study of blood T cell repertoires in COVID-19. Here immunoSEQ multiplex PCR was the method, and the copy in TCRdb shows in-frame clones only, minus some. The table has around 160,000 clones, roughly 90% seen once. Material for sequencing was PBMCs or T cells enriched from blood (not recorded which). Source of these receptors: a woman in her twenties or thirties with acute COVID-19. Each CDR3 is given with its conserved first and last residue. D genes are given only for firm matches. A row's size may be missing; if present it is once, few, many or a size class.

TRBJ1-1 TRBV30 NA NA CAALGMWGGTMNTEAFF TGTGCCGCCCTCGGTATGTGGGGGGGAACAATGAACACTGAAGCTTTCTTT
TRBJ2-3 TRBV4-1 NA TRBD2 CASSPERESTDTQYF TGCGCCAGCAGCCCCGAGCGGGAGAGCACAGATACGCAGTATTTT
TRBJ1-5 TRBV5-4 once NA CASSFGGERQPQHF TGTGCCAGCAGCTTCGGCGGGGAGCGGCAGCCCCAGCATTTT
TRBJ1-1 TRBV29-1 NA NA CSVEEDRNTEAFF TGCAGCGTTGAAGAAGACAGGAACACTGAAGCTTTCTTT
TRBJ2-7 TRBV5-1 NA NA CASSLSPGGEQYF TGCGCCAGCAGCTTATCCCCCGGGGGCGAGCAGTACTTC
TRBJ2-5 TRBV11-1 NA NA CASSLAGGLETQYF TGTGCCAGCAGCTTAGCGGGGGGGCTGGAGACCCAGTACTTC
TRBJ2-1 TRBV28 NA NA CASNPTGFVSNEQFF TGTGCCAGCAATCCCACAGGGTTTGTTTCCAATGAGCAGTTCTTC
TRBJ1-5 TRBV28 NA NA CASSSWSLPQHF TGTGCCAGCAGCAGTTGGAGTCTGCCCCAGCATTTT
TRBJ1-5 TRBV16 few NA CASSATASNQPQHF TGTGCCAGCAGCGCGACAGCTAGCAATCAGCCCCAGCATTTT
TRBJ2-7 TRBV2 NA NA CASRPDSSAYEQYF TGTGCCAGCAGACCTGACAGTTCCGCCTACGAGCAGTACTTC
TRBJ2-7 TRBV7-9 NA NA CASSDSPGHYYEQYF TGTGCCAGCAGCGACAGTCCGGGACACTACTACGAGCAGTACTTC
TRBJ1-3 TRBV19 NA NA CASSMNALGITIYF TGTGCCAGTAGTATGAATGCCCTCGGGATCACCATATATTTT
TRBJ2-1 TRBV18 NA TRBD2 CASSPLDGRAPNEQFF TGTGCCAGCTCACCACTAGACGGGAGGGCCCCCAATGAGCAGTTCTTC
TRBJ1-5 TRBV6-2/TRBV6-3 once TRBD1 CASSLDRGQPQHF TGTGCCAGCAGCCTCGACAGGGGGCAGCCCCAGCATTTT
TRBJ2-1 TRBV19 NA NA CASSIRAPQDNEQFF TGTGCCAGTAGTATTCGCGCGCCACAGGACAATGAGCAGTTCTTC
TRBJ1-1 TRBV6-6 NA TRBD1 CASSDRGVNTEAFF TGTGCCAGCAGCGACAGGGGCGTGAACACTGAAGCTTTCTTT
TRBJ2-7 TRBV5-4 NA NA CASSAGYEQYF TGTGCCAGCAGCGCCGGCTACGAGCAGTACTTC
TRBJ2-7 TRBV25-1 once TRBD1 CASTGTEVSKNEQYF TGTGCCAGCACCGGGACAGAGGTGTCTAAGAACGAGCAGTACTTC
TRBJ1-5 TRBV28 few TRBD1 CASSSGQGLYSNQPQHF TGTGCCAGCAGTTCGGGACAGGGGCTTTATAGCAATCAGCCCCAGCATTTT
TRBJ2-1 TRBV28 NA NA CASTSLGASSYNEQFF TGTGCCAGCACCTCCCTCGGAGCCAGCTCCTACAATGAGCAGTTCTTC
TRBJ2-2 TRBV30 NA TRBD2 CAWSVSGSVTGELFF TGTGCCTGGAGTGTGAGCGGGAGTGTCACCGGGGAGCTGTTTTTT
TRBJ2-3 TRBV7-2 NA NA CASSLWTGDTQYF TGTGCCAGCAGCTTATGGACTGGCGATACGCAGTATTTT
TRBJ2-7 TRBV28 NA TRBD1 CASSTAGTGGGEQYF TGTGCCAGCAGTACCGCGGGGACAGGGGGTGGCGAGCAGTACTTC
TRBJ1-2 TRBV19 many TRBD1 CASQPGTANYGYTF TGTGCCAGTCAACCTGGGACAGCCAACTATGGCTACACCTTC
TRBJ2-3 TRBV7-3 few TRBD1 CASSRGLVTDTQYF TGTGCCAGCAGCAGGGGGCTGGTCACAGATACGCAGTATTTT
TRBJ2-7 TRBV28 NA NA CASTPVTGKHEQYF TGTGCCAGCACCCCCGTTACGGGAAAGCACGAGCAGTACTTC
TRBJ2-2 TRBV6-2/TRBV6-3 NA NA CASSGLTASNTGELFF TGTGCCAGCAGTGGGCTCACGGCTTCGAACACCGGGGAGCTGTTTTTT
TRBJ2-1 TRBV10-2 NA NA CASTPGGYNEQFF TGCGCCAGCACCCCAGGTGGCTACAATGAGCAGTTCTTC
TRBJ2-7 TRBV19 NA NA CASSLTTTRDRQYF TGTGCCAGTAGTCTGACCACGACGCGGGACAGGCAGTACTTC
TRBJ2-1 TRBV7-9 NA NA CASSLALPGRDEQFF TGTGCCAGCAGCTTAGCGCTCCCCGGGAGAGATGAGCAGTTCTTC
TRBJ2-3 TRBV20-1 NA NA CSARVQGTQYF TGCAGTGCTAGAGTCCAGGGTACGCAGTATTTT
TRBJ2-1 TRBV24-1 NA TRBD1 CATSFRTGDEQFF TGTGCCACCAGTTTCCGGACAGGCGATGAGCAGTTCTTC
TRBJ2-7 TRBV11-1 NA NA CASSLFRETYEQYF TGTGCCAGCAGCCTCTTTCGAGAAACCTACGAGCAGTACTTC
TRBJ2-7 TRBV2 NA TRBD2 CASSRHTSGPYEQYF TGTGCCAGCAGCCGACATACTAGCGGACCCTACGAGCAGTACTTC
TRBJ1-2 TRBV5-6 NA TRBD1 CASSWDRGLGYTF TGTGCCAGCAGCTGGGACAGGGGGCTTGGCTACACCTTC
TRBJ1-6 TRBV7-9 NA NA CASSLEIGDSPLHF TGTGCCAGCAGCTTAGAAATCGGTGATTCACCCCTCCACTTT
TRBJ1-2 TRBV7-9 NA NA CASRGRGQLLNGYTF TGTGCCAGCAGGGGGCGGGGTCAGCTGCTAAATGGCTACACCTTC
TRBJ1-1 TRBV6-2/TRBV6-3 NA NA CASSSPRMSTEAFF TGTGCCAGCAGTTCCCCGCGGATGTCGACTGAAGCTTTCTTT
TRBJ2-1 TRBV7-2 NA NA CASSLYPSESSYNEQFF TGTGCCAGCAGCTTATACCCTAGCGAAAGCTCCTACAATGAGCAGTTCTTC
TRBJ2-3 TRBV5-1 NA NA CASSLVPADTQYF TGCGCCAGCAGCTTGGTCCCGGCAGATACGCAGTATTTT
TRBJ1-4 TRBV7-2 NA NA CASSLGGAGARGEKLFF TGTGCCAGCAGCTTAGGAGGAGCGGGGGCGCGGGGTGAAAAACTGTTTTTT
TRBJ2-2 TRBV28 NA NA CASNIEQGRLTGELFF TGTGCCAGCAATATCGAACAGGGACGTCTAACCGGGGAGCTGTTTTTT
TRBJ1-1 TRBV10-2 NA TRBD1 CASSGTDRRNTEAFF TGCGCCAGCAGTGGAACGGACAGGCGGAACACTGAAGCTTTCTTT
TRBJ2-1 TRBV4-2 NA TRBD1 CASSQDRLRGLDNEQFF TGTGCCAGCAGCCAAGATAGGTTAAGGGGGCTGGACAATGAGCAGTTCTTC
TRBJ2-7 TRBV4-3 NA NA CASSQDRRRGTYEQYF TGCGCCAGCAGCCAAGATAGGAGGAGGGGAACCTACGAGCAGTACTTC
TRBJ1-6 TRBV5-6 NA NA CASSPFGGGNSPLHF TGTGCCAGCAGCCCCTTCGGAGGAGGAAATTCACCCCTCCACTTT
TRBJ2-7 TRBV19 NA TRBD1 CASSMGQAPYEQYF TGTGCCAGTAGTATGGGACAGGCCCCCTACGAGCAGTACTTC
TRBJ1-6 TRBV4-3 NA TRBD1 CASSQDGTGASPLHF TGCGCCAGCAGCCAAGACGGGACAGGCGCTTCACCCCTCCACTTT
TRBJ1-5 TRBV30 NA TRBD1 CAWRGDSGNQPQHF TGTGCCTGGAGGGGGGACAGCGGAAATCAGCCCCAGCATTTT